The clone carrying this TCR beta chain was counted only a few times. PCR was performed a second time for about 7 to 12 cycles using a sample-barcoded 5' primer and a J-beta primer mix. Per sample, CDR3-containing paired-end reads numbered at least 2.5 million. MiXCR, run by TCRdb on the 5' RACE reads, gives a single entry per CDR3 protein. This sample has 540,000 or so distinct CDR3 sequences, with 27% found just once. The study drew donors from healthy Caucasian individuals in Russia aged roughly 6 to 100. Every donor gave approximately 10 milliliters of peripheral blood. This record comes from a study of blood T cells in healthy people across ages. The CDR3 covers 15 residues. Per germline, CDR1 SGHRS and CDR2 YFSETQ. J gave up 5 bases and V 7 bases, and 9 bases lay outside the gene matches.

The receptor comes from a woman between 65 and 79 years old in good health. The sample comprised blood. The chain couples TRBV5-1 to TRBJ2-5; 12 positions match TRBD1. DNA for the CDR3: TGCGCCAGCGAAGACCGGGGGACAGGGGGCGAGACCCAGTACTTC. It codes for CASEDRGTGGETQYF.